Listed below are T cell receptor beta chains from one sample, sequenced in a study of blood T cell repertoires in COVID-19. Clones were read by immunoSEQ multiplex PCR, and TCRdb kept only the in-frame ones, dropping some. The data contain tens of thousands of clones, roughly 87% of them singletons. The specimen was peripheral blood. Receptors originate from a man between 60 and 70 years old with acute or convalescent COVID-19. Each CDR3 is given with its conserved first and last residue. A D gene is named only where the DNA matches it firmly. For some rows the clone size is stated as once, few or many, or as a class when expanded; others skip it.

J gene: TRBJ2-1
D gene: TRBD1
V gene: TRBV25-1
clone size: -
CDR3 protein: CASSDPGQTGTNEQFF
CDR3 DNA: TGTGCCAGCAGTGACCCGGGACAGACCGGGACCAATGAGCAGTTCTTC

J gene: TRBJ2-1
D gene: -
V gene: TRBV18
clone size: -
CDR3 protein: CASSPAGSPNEQFF
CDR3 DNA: TGTGCCAGCTCACCTGCCGGGAGTCCTAATGAGCAGTTCTTC

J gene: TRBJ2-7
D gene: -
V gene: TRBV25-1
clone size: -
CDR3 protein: CASSDRSGVFYEQYF
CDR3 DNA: TGTGCCAGCAGTGATAGGTCAGGGGTTTTCTACGAGCAGTACTTC

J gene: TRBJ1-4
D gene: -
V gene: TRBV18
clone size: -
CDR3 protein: CASSLRGANEKLFF
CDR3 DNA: TGTGCCAGCTCACTCCGGGGGGCTAATGAAAAACTGTTTTTT

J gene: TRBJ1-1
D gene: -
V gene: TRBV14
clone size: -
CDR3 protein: CASNPQKNTEAFF
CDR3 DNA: TGTGCCAGTAACCCACAAAAGAACACTGAAGCTTTCTTT

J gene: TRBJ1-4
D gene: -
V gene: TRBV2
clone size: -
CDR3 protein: CASSRDMVKEKLFF
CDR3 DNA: TGTGCCAGCAGTAGGGACATGGTTAAGGAAAAACTGTTTTTT

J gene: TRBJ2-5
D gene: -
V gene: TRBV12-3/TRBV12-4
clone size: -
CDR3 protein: CASSLGPQETQYF
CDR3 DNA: TGTGCCAGCAGTTTGGGGCCTCAAGAGACCCAGTACTTC

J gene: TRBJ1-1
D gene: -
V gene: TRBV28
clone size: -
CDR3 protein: CASSLRVGKTEAFF
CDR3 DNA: TGTGCCAGCAGTTTGAGAGTCGGGAAGACTGAAGCTTTCTTT

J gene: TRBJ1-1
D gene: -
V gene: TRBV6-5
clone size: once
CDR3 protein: CASSYVPGTPTTEAFF
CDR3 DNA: TGTGCCAGCAGTTACGTCCCTGGGACACCAACCACTGAAGCTTTCTTT

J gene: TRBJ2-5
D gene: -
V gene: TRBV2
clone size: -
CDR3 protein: CASSEGALAPGKTQYF
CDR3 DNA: TGTGCCAGCAGTGAAGGGGCGCTAGCCCCTGGCAAGACCCAGTACTTC

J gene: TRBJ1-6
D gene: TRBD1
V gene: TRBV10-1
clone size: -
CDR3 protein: CASSEPGGQGSRQYLSPLHF
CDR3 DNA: TGCGCCAGCAGTGAGCCGGGGGGACAGGGGTCGCGCCAGTACCTTTCACCCCTCCACTTT

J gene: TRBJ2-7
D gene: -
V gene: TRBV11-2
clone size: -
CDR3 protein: CASSNGYEQYF
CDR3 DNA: TGTGCCAGCAGCAACGGTTACGAGCAGTACTTC

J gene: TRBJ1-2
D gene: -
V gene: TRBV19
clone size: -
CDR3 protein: CASVQGYGYTF
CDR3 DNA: TGTGCCAGTGTACAGGGCTATGGCTACACCTTC

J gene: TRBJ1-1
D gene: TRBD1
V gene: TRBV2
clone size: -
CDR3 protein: CASSGDRGAGEAFF
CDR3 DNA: TGTGCCAGCAGCGGGGACAGGGGAGCGGGTGAAGCTTTCTTT

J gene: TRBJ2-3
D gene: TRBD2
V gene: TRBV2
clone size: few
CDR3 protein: CASTPQRGTLGSDTQYF
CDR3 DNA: TGTGCCAGCACACCCCAGCGGGGGACCTTGGGGTCAGATACGCAGTATTTT

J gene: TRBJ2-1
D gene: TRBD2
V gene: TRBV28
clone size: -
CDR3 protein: CASSLRLAGAYNEQFF
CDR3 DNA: TGTGCCAGCAGTTTACGACTAGCGGGAGCCTACAATGAGCAGTTCTTC